This note documents a single T cell receptor (beta chain) sequence. Its target is not known. This specimen comes from a study of CD8 T cells in Susac syndrome. CD8+ and CD4+ blood T cells underwent TCR beta sequencing. Through negative isolation, CD4+ and CD8+ T cells were obtained, while TEMRA cells were enriched using FACS. Study-level results: The study's TCR sequencing and HLA analysis covered a relatively small number of individuals, and the study acknowledged this.

Trimming stripped 4 bases from V and 2 bases from J, with 16 bases between. CDR1 SEHNR and CDR2 FQNEAQ come from the germline V gene (reference sequence). CDR3 length: 16 residues. Random hexamers primed reverse transcription of about 0.45 to 1 ug RNA. One entry per CDR3 protein results from TCRdb running MiXCR on the immunoSEQ multiplex PCR reads. The sample lists some 130,000 distinct CDR3 sequences; about 93% were seen once. This sequence was found in a human donor with multiple sclerosis. The chain is built from TRBV7-9 and TRBJ2-3, with no clear D. Sequenced: CD8+ T cells from PBMCs. CDR3: CASSSGLRGLTDTQYF. The CDR3, as DNA: TGTGCCAGCAGCTCCGGCTTGCGTGGCCTCACAGATACGCAGTATTTT.